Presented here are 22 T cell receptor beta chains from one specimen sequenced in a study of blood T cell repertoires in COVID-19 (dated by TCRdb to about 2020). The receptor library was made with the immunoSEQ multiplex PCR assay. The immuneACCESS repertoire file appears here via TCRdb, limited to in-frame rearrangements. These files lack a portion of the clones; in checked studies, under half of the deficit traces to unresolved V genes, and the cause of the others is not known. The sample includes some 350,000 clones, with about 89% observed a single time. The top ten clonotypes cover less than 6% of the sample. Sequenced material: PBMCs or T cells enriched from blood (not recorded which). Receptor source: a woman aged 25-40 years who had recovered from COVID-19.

CDR3 amino acids: CASSLVARWSQETQYF. CDR3 sequence (DNA): TGTGCCAGCAGCTTGGTGGCCAGGTGGTCCCAAGAGACCCAGTACTTC. This sequence joins TRBV5-6 and TRBJ2-5; no clear D. CDR1 is SGHDT and CDR2 is YYEEEE in the germline V gene. V was trimmed by 0 bases and J by 1 base, leaving 13 bases between them. The CDR3 covers 16 residues. The whole variable domain, remainder taken from reference TRBV5-6 and TRBJ2-5, is DAGVTQSPTHLIKTRGQQVTLRCSPKSGHDTVSWYQQALGQGPQFIFQYYEEEERQRGNFPDRFSGHQFPNYSSELNVNALLLGDSALYLCASSLVARWSQETQYFGPGTRLLVL.

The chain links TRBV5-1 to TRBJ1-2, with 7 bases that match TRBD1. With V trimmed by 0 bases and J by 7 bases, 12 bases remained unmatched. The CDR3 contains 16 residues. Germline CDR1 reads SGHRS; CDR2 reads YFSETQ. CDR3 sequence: CASSLAPDRTAGGYTF. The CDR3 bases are TGCGCCAGCAGCTTGGCCCCGGACAGGACCGCCGGTGGCTACACCTTC.

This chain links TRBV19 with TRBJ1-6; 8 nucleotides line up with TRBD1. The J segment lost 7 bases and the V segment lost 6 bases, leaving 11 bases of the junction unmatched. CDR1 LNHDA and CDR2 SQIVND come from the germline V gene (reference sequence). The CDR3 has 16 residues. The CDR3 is CASSLDRGPFNSPLHF. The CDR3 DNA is TGTGCCAGTAGCCTTGACAGGGGACCTTTCAATTCACCCCTCCACTTT.

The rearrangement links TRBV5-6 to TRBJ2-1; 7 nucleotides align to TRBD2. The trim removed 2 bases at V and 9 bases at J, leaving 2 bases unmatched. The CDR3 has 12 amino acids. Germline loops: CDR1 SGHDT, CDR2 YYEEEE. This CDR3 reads CASSLRLAEQFF. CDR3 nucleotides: TGTGCCAGCAGCTTAAGACTAGCTGAGCAGTTCTTC.

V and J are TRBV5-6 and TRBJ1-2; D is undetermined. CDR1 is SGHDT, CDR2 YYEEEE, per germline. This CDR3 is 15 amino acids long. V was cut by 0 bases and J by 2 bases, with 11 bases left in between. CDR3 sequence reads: CASSLGDTVNYGYTF. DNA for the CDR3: TGTGCCAGCAGCTTGGGTGACACGGTAAACTATGGCTACACCTTC.

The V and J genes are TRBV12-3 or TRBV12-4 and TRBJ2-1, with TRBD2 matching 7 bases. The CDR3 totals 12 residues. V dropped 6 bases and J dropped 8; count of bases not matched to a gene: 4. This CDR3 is CASSLTSHEQFF. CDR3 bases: TGTGCCAGCAGCCTGACTAGCCATGAGCAGTTCTTC.

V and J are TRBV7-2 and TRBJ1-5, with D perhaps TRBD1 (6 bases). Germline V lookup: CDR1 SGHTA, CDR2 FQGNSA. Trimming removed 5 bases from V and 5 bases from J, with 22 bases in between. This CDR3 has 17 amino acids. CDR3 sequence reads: CASSPYSPGTIDQPQHF. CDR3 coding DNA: TGTGCCAGCAGCCCTTATTCGCCCGGGACAATAGATCAGCCCCAGCATTTT.

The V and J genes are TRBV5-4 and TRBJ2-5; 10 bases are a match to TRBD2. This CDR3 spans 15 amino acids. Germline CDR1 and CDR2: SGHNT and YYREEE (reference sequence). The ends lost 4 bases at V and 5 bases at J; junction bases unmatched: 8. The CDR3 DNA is TGTGCCAGCAGCGACAAGCGGGGGGGCGGCGAGACCCAGTACTTC. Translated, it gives CASSDKRGGGETQYF. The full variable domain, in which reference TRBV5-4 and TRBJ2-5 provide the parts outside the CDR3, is ETGVTQSPTHLIKTRGQQVTLRCSSQSGHNTVSWYQQALGQGPQFIFQYYREEENGRGNFPPRFSGLQFPNYSSELNVNALELDDSALYLCASSDKRGGGETQYFGPGTRLLVL.

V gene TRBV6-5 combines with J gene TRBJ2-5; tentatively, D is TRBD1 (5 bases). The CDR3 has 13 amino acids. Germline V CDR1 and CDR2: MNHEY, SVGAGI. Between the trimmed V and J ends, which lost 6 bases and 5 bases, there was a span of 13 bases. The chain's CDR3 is CASSWGLRETQYF. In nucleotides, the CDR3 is TGTGCCAGCAGCTGGGGCCTTAGGGAGACCCAGTACTTC.

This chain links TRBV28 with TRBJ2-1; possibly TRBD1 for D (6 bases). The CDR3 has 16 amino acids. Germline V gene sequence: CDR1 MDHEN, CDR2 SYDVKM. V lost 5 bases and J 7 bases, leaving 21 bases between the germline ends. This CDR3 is CASSALRQGFVNEQFF. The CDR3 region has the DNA TGTGCCAGCAGTGCGTTACGGCAGGGGTTCGTTAATGAGCAGTTCTTC.

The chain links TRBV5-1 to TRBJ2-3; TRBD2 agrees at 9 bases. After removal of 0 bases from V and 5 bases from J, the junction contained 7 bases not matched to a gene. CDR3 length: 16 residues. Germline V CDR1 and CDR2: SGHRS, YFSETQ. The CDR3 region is CASSLDGGGAGDTQYF. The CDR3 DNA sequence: TGCGCCAGCAGCTTGGATGGCGGGGGGGCCGGAGATACGCAGTATTTT. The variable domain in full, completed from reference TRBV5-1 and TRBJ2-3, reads KAGVTQTPRYLIKTRGQQVTLSCSPISGHRSVSWYQQTPGQGLQFLFEYFSETQRNKGNFPGRFSGRQFSNSRSEMNVSTLELGDSALYLCASSLDGGGAGDTQYFGPGTRLTVL.

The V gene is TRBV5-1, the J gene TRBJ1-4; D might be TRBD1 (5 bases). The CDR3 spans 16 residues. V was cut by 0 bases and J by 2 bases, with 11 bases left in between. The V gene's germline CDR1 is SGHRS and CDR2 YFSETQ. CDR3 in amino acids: CASSLGIRATNEKLFF. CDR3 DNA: TGCGCCAGCAGCTTGGGAATCAGGGCTACTAATGAAAAACTGTTTTTT.

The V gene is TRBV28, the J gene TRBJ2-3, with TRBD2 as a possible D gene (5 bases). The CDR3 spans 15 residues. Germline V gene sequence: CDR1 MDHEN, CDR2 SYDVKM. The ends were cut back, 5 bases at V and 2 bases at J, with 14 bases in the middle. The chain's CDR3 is CASSPNRGVTDTQYF. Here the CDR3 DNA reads TGTGCCAGCAGTCCTAATCGGGGTGTCACAGATACGCAGTATTTT.

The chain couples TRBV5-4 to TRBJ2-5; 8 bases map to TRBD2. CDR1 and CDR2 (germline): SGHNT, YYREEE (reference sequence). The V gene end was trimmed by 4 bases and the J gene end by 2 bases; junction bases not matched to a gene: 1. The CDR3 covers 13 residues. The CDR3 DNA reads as TGTGCCAGCAGCCCGGGAGGGCAAGAGACCCAGTACTTC. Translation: CASSPGGQETQYF.

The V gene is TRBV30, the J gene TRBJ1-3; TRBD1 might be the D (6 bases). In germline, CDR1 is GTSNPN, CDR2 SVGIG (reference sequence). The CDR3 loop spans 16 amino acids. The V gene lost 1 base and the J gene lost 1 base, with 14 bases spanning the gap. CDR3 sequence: CAWSGPGQLSGNTIYF. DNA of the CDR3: TGTGCCTGGAGTGGACCGGGACAACTTTCTGGAAACACCATATATTTT.

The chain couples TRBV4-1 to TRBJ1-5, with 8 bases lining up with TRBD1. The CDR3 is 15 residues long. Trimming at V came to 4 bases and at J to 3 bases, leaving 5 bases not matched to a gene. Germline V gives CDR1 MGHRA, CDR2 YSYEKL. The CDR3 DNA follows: TGCGCCAGCAGCCTTGGGACAGGCCCCAATCAGCCCCAGCATTTT. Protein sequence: CASSLGTGPNQPQHF.

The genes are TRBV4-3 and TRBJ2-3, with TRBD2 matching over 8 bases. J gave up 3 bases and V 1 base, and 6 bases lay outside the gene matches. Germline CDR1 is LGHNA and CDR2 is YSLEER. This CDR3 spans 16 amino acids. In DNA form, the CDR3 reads TGCGCCAGCAGCCAAGGGAGGGTAGCGGGGACAGATACGCAGTATTTT. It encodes CASSQGRVAGTDTQYF.

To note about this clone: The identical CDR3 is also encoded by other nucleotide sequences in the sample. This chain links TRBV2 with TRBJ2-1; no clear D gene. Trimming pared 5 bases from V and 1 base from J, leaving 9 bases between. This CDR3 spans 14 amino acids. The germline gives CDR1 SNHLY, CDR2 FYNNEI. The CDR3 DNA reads TGTGCCAGCAGTCTGTCTTTTTCCTACAATGAGCAGTTCTTC. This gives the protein CASSLSFSYNEQFF. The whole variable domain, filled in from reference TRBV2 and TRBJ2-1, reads EPEVTQTPSHQVTQMGQEVILRCVPISNHLYFYWYRQILGQKVEFLVSFYNNEISEKSEIFDDQFSVERPDGSNFTLKIRSTKLEDSAMYFCASSLSFSYNEQFFGPGTRLTVL.

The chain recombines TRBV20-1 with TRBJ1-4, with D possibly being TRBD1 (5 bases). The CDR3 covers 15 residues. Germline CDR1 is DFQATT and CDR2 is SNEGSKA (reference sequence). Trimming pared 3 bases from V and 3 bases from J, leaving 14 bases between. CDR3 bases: TGCAGTGCTAGTGTGCAGGGTCTGGCTAATGAAAAACTGTTTTTT. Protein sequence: CSASVQGLANEKLFF.

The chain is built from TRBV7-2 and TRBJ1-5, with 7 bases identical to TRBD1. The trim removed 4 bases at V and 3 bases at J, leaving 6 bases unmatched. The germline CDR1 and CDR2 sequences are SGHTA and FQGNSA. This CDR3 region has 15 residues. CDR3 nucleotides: TGTGCCAGCAGCTCACAGACAGGGTTCAATCAGCCCCAGCATTTT. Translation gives CASSSQTGFNQPQHF.

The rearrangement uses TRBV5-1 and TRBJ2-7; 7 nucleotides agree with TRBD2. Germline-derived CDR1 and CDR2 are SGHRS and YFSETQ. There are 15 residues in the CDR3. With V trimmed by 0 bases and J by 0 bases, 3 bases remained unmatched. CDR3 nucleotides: TGCGCCAGCAGCTTGGTCTCTAGCGGCTCCTACGAGCAGTACTTC. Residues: CASSLVSSGSYEQYF. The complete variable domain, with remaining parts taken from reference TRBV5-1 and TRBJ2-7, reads KAGVTQTPRYLIKTRGQQVTLSCSPISGHRSVSWYQQTPGQGLQFLFEYFSETQRNKGNFPGRFSGRQFSNSRSEMNVSTLELGDSALYLCASSLVSSGSYEQYFGPGTRLTVT.

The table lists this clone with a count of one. The CDR3 DNA reads as TGCAGCGTCGCCGGGACAGGGAGTGACTACACCTTC. Amino acid sequence: CSVAGTGSDYTF. The chain recombines TRBV29-1 with TRBJ1-2; TRBD1 matches 9 bases. Germline CDR1 reads SQVTM; CDR2 reads ANQGSEA. Trimming cost V 6 bases and J 10 bases; bases outside gene matches: 9. The CDR3 consists of 12 residues.